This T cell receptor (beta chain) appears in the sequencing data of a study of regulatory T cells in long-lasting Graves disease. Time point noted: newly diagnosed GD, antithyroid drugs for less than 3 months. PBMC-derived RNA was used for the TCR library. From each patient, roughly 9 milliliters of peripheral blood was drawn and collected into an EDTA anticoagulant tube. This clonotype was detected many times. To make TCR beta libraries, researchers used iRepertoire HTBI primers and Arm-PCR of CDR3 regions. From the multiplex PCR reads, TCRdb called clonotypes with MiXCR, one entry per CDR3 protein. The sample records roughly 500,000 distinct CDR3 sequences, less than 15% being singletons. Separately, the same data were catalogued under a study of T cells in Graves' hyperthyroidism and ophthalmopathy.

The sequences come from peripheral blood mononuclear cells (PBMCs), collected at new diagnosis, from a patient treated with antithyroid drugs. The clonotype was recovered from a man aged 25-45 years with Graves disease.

This CDR3 reads CASSPLAGLTDTQYF. The CDR3 region has the DNA TGTGCCAGCAGTCCCCTAGCGGGCCTCACAGATACGCAGTATTTT. The V and J genes are TRBV2 and TRBJ2-3; 8 bases line up with TRBD2. CDR1 SNHLY and CDR2 FYNNEI come from the germline V gene. The V gene end was trimmed by 5 bases and the J gene end by 2 bases; junction bases not matched to a gene: 6. The length of the CDR3 is 15 residues.